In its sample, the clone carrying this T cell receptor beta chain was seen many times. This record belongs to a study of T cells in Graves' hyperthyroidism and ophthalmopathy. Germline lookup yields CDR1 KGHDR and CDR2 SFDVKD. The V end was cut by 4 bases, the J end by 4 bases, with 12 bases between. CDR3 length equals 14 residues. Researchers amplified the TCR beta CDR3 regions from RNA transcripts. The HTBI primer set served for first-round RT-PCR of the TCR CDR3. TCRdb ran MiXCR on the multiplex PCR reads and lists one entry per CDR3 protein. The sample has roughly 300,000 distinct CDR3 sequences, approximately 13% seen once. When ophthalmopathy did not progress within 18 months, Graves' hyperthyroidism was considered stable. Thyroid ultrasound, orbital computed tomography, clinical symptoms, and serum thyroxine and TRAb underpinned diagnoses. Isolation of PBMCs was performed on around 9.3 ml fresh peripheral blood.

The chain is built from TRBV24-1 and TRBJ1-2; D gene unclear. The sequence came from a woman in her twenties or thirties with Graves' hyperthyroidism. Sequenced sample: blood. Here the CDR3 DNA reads TGTGCCACCAGTGAACCGGGTTTTTCCTATGGCTACACCTTC. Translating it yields CATSEPGFSYGYTF.